This entry lists 32 T cell receptor beta chains sequenced from one sample in a study of identifying expanded T cells in peripheral blood. Assay: immunoSEQ multiplex PCR; the TCRdb copy retains only in-frame clones and omits some. The sample contains under 85,000 clones, 84% of which appear only once. Sequenced: blood. These receptors originate from a person between 18 and 75 years old in good health.

CDR3 loop: CAWRFWGGTDTQYF. CDR3 bases: TGTGCCTGGAGGTTCTGGGGGGGCACAGATACGCAGTATTTT. The chain links TRBV30 to TRBJ2-3; TRBD2 might be the D (6 bases). V shed 3 bases and J shed 1 base, with 11 bases lying between them. The CDR3 contains 14 residues. Germline-derived CDR1 and CDR2 are GTSNPN and SVGIG (reference sequence).

This clone was observed once. The chain links TRBV11-3 to TRBJ2-7; 10 nucleotides align to TRBD1. The CDR3 is 14 residues long. The junction had 6 bases not matched to a gene; V was cut back by 3 bases and J by 7 bases. The germline gives CDR1 SGHNT, CDR2 YENEEA. The CDR3 spells CASSLTGGLLEQYF. The CDR3 bases are TGTGCCAGCAGCTTGACAGGGGGCTTGTTGGAGCAGTACTTC.

About this clone: At the DNA level, this CDR3 is encoded by other sequences in the same sample as well. The chain links TRBV28 to TRBJ2-1; D not resolved. V lost 6 bases and J lost 6, with 3 bases in between. The germline V gene has CDR1 MDHEN and CDR2 SYDVKM. The length of the CDR3 is 10 residues. The DNA for the CDR3 is TGTGCCAGCAGGTTCAATGAGCAGTTCTTC. Residues: CASRFNEQFF. Together with reference TRBV28 and TRBJ2-1, the CDR3 gives the full variable domain: DVKVTQSSRYLVKRTGEKVFLECVQDMDHENMFWYRQDPGLGLRLIYFSYDVKMKEKGDIPEGYSVSREKKERFSLILESASTNQTSMYLCASRFNEQFFGPGTRLTVL.

The sample holds a few counts of this clone. The chain uses TRBV20-1 and TRBJ1-5; no clear D gene. Germline values: CDR1 DFQATT, CDR2 SNEGSKA (reference sequence). The CDR3 is 11 residues long. Trimming took 6 bases from V and 11 from J, leaving 14 bases between them. CDR3 coding DNA: TGCAGTGCCGCCGAGGAAGCAGCCCAGCATTTT. It encodes CSAAEEAAQHF.

The J gene is TRBJ1-2, the V gene TRBV4-2, with TRBD1 matching over 8 bases. The ends lost 0 bases at V and 0 bases at J; junction bases unmatched: 9. Germline values: CDR1 LGHNA, CDR2 YNFKEQ. The CDR3 has 18 residues. The DNA for the CDR3 is TGTGCCAGCAGCCAAGATCTGAGACAGGGGACCTCTAACTATGGCTACACCTTC. Protein sequence: CASSQDLRQGTSNYGYTF.

This chain joins TRBV18 and TRBJ2-1, with TRBD2 matching 9 bases. Germline assignment: CDR1 KGHSH and CDR2 LQKENI. The length of the CDR3 is 16 residues. J lost 7 bases, V lost 2 bases, and 9 bases had no gene match. Here the CDR3 reads CASSPVPSGIENEQFF. CDR3 DNA sequence: TGTGCCAGCTCACCAGTCCCTAGCGGGATAGAAAATGAGCAGTTCTTC.

The rearrangement uses TRBV7-3 and TRBJ2-5; D gene uncertain. Germline loops: CDR1 SGHTA, CDR2 FQGTGA. The ends were cut back, 2 bases at V and 4 bases at J, with 8 bases in the middle. The CDR3 extends over 13 amino acids. In DNA form, the CDR3 reads TGTGCCAGCAGCTTAGGTTTACGAGAGACCCAGTACTTC. The encoded protein is CASSLGLRETQYF.

This clone turned up a few times. V usage is TRBV7-2 and J usage is TRBJ1-1, with 7 bases aligning to TRBD1. The ends lost 3 bases at V and 8 bases at J; junction bases unmatched: 9. The CDR3 is 14 residues long. Germline V gene data show CDR1 as SGHTA and CDR2 as FQGNSA. Here the CDR3 reads CASSLGTAQTEAFF. Written as DNA, the CDR3 is TGTGCCAGCAGCTTGGGGACAGCCCAGACAGAAGCTTTCTTT. The full variable domain, with the rest looked up from reference TRBV7-2 and TRBJ1-1, is GAGVSQSPSNKVTEKGKDVELRCDPISGHTALYWYRQSLGQGLEFLIYFQGNSAPDKSGLPSDRFSAERTGGSVSTLTIQRTQQEDSAVYLCASSLGTAQTEAFFGQGTRLTVV.

On this clone itself: This same CDR3 is encoded by further DNA sequences in the sample. The chain uses TRBV5-1 and TRBJ2-2, with D maybe TRBD2 (6 bases). V was cut by 0 bases and J by 0 bases, with 9 bases left in between. The CDR3 is 16 amino acids. CDR1 SGHRS and CDR2 YFSETQ come from the germline V gene. CDR3 residues: CASSLESSANTGELFF. CDR3 DNA sequence: TGCGCCAGCAGCTTGGAATCTAGCGCGAACACCGGGGAGCTGTTTTTT.

V gene TRBV18 combines with J gene TRBJ2-1; no definite D call. V lost 1 base and J lost 8, with 9 bases in between. The germline CDR1 and CDR2 sequences are KGHSH and LQKENI. The CDR3 extends over 13 amino acids. CDR3 sequence: CASSPLPDDEQFF. The CDR3 bases are TGTGCCAGCTCACCACTCCCCGACGATGAGCAGTTCTTC.

The V call is TRBV28, the J call TRBJ2-7, with D tentatively TRBD2 (6 bases). The CDR3 sequence is 14 residues long. Germline V lookup: CDR1 MDHEN, CDR2 SYDVKM. Trimming stripped 3 bases from V and 4 bases from J, with 13 bases between. CDR3 coding DNA: TGTGCCAGCAGTTTTCCGGGAGAGGCGTACGAGCAGTACTTC. The encoded protein is CASSFPGEAYEQYF.

The chain employs TRBV6-1 and TRBJ1-2, with a tentative D call TRBD1 (6 bases). V dropped 7 bases and J dropped 2 bases, with 14 bases sitting between them. CDR1 is MNHNS, CDR2 SASEGT, per germline. CDR3 length: 14 amino acids. The DNA of the CDR3 is TGTGCCAGCATTTTAGACAGGCTCAACTATGGCTACACCTTC. The encoded protein is CASILDRLNYGYTF.

The chain recombines TRBV19 with TRBJ2-3; D possibly corresponds to TRBD2 (5 bases). The ends were cut back, 5 bases at V and 2 bases at J, with 14 bases in the middle. CDR3 size: 15 residues. Germline CDR1 LNHDA, CDR2 SQIVND (reference sequence). CDR3 nucleotides: TGTGCCAGTAGTCGGGGTTTTGGGAACACAGATACGCAGTATTTT. It specifies CASSRGFGNTDTQYF.

This clone was seen just once. The chain employs TRBV2 and TRBJ1-5, with unresolved D. CDR1 and CDR2 from the germline V gene are SNHLY and FYNNEI. The germline V and J ends were trimmed by 5 bases and 3 bases, with 14 bases remaining between them. The CDR3 contains 15 residues. CDR3 amino acids: CASSLSSEINQPQHF. The CDR3 DNA reads TGTGCCAGCAGTCTATCGTCCGAAATCAATCAGCCCCAGCATTTT.

The rearrangement joins TRBV7-3 to TRBJ2-7; 8 bases agree with TRBD2. V lost 3 bases to trimming and J lost 5 bases; unmatched junction nucleotides: 3. This CDR3 spans 13 amino acids. The V gene's germline CDR1 is SGHTA and CDR2 FQGTGA. CDR3 region: CASSFSGNHEQYF. The DNA for the CDR3 is TGTGCCAGCAGCTTTAGCGGGAACCACGAGCAGTACTTC. The full variable domain, rest sourced from reference TRBV7-3 and TRBJ2-7, is GAGVSQTPSNKVTEKGKYVELRCDPISGHTALYWYRQSLGQGPEFLIYFQGTGAADDSGLPNDRFFAVRPEGSVSTLKIQRTERGDSAVYLCASSFSGNHEQYFGPGTRLTVT.

The chain links TRBV10-3 to TRBJ2-2; no clear D. V lost 5 bases and J lost 3, with 10 bases in between. Germline CDR1 and CDR2: ENHRY and SYGVKD. There are 14 residues in the CDR3. The CDR3 DNA sequence: TGTGCCATCAGTCAAAGCACCGACACCGGGGAGCTGTTTTTT. Amino acids: CAISQSTDTGELFF.

The chain joins TRBV7-6 to TRBJ2-7; 7 bases fit TRBD1. Losses at the gene ends were 5 bases for V and 1 base for J; bases not matched to a gene: 2. The CDR3 sequence is 13 residues long. The germline V gene encodes CDR1 SGHVS and CDR2 FNYEAQ. The CDR3 protein is CASSQGESYEQYF. Here the CDR3 DNA reads TGTGCCAGCAGCCAGGGGGAATCCTACGAGCAGTACTTC.

The rearrangement uses TRBV25-1 and TRBJ2-1, with 10 bases identical to TRBD2. After removal of 0 bases from V and 5 bases from J, the junction contained 4 bases not matched to a gene. Germline CDR1 is MGHDK and CDR2 is SYGVNS. The CDR3 is 16 residues long. DNA for the CDR3: TGTGCCAGCAGTGAATACACTAGCGGGAACGACAATGAGCAGTTCTTC. It is translated as CASSEYTSGNDNEQFF.

The chain uses TRBV30 and TRBJ2-3, with 7 bases that match TRBD2. Trimming removed 2 bases from V and 5 bases from J; junction bases left unmatched: 10. CDR3 length: 15 residues. Germline values: CDR1 GTSNPN, CDR2 SVGIG (reference sequence). The CDR3 nucleotides read TGTGCCTGGAGTAAAAGAGGCGGGAGTGGAGATACGCAGTATTTT. Translated: CAWSKRGGSGDTQYF.

This chain connects TRBV5-1 to TRBJ2-1; 7 bases align to TRBD2. The CDR3 runs 15 residues. Germline V lookup: CDR1 SGHRS, CDR2 YFSETQ. Losses at the gene ends were 3 bases for V and 0 bases for J; bases not matched to a gene: 3. CDR3 residues: CASSSGGGSYNEQFF. Here the CDR3 DNA reads TGCGCCAGCAGCTCGGGGGGTGGCTCCTACAATGAGCAGTTCTTC.

The gene calls are TRBV7-9 and TRBJ2-1; TRBD1 matches 10 bases. CDR1 and CDR2 from the germline V gene are SEHNR and FQNEAQ (reference sequence). The junction had 5 bases not matched to a gene; V was cut back by 0 bases and J by 15 bases. CDR3 length equals 13 residues. CDR3: CASSLAGDRGSFF. The DNA for the CDR3 is TGTGCCAGCAGCTTAGCGGGGGACAGGGGCTCGTTCTTC.

This chain connects TRBV15 to TRBJ2-1; 16 nucleotides agree with TRBD2. Germline V CDR1 and CDR2: LNHNV, YYDKDF (reference sequence). The CDR3 sequence is 18 residues long. V shed 3 bases and J 7 bases; nucleotides not matched to a gene: 9. Here the CDR3 DNA reads TGTGCCACCAGCAGTAGTACCGGGACTAGCGGGAGGGGGAATGAGCAGTTCTTC. It codes for CATSSSTGTSGRGNEQFF.

The CDR3 loop is CASSQDQGSLYGYTF. CDR3 bases: TGTGCCAGCAGCCAAGATCAAGGCAGCCTCTATGGCTACACCTTC. The V gene is TRBV14, the J gene TRBJ1-2; D remains unclear. V was pared by 0 bases and J by 4 bases, with 12 bases between. Germline CDR1 and CDR2: SGHDN and FVKESK. The CDR3 runs 15 residues. The full variable domain, completed using reference TRBV14 and TRBJ1-2, is EAGVTQFPSHSVIEKGQTVTLRCDPISGHDNLYWYRRVMGKEIKFLLHFVKESKQDESGMPNNRFLAERTGGTYSTLKVQPAELEDSGVYFCASSQDQGSLYGYTFGSGTRLTVV.

The rearrangement joins TRBV21-1 to TRBJ1-3; the table's TRBD1 call for D was not verified on the DNA. TRBV21-1 is a documented pseudogene. There are 16 residues in the CDR3. CDR3 DNA: TGTGCCAGCAGCAAAGAGGCTAGGGGGACTGGAAACACCATATATTTT. Translating it yields CASSKEARGTGNTIYF.

Only one count was recorded for this clone. The chain has TRBV5-1 and TRBJ2-1; the D is unclear. With 4 bases removed from V and 6 bases from J, the gap between germline ends came to 8 bases. Germline lookup yields CDR1 SGHRS and CDR2 YFSETQ. CDR3 size: 12 residues. As DNA, the CDR3 is TGCGCCAGCAGCCGGGCAGGCAATGAGCAGTTCTTC. Amino acids: CASSRAGNEQFF. Combining the CDR3 with reference TRBV5-1 and TRBJ2-1 gives the whole variable domain KAGVTQTPRYLIKTRGQQVTLSCSPISGHRSVSWYQQTPGQGLQFLFEYFSETQRNKGNFPGRFSGRQFSNSRSEMNVSTLELGDSALYLCASSRAGNEQFFGPGTRLTVL.

The sample holds a few counts of this clone. As DNA, the CDR3 is TGCGCCAGCAGCCAAGGGGTCGGGAGGTCCTACGAGCAGTACTTC. This codes for CASSQGVGRSYEQYF. The rearrangement links TRBV4-3 to TRBJ2-7, with TRBD2 identical over 7 bases. The CDR3 totals 15 residues. The germline V gene has CDR1 LGHNA and CDR2 YSLEER. V dropped 1 base and J dropped 1; count of bases not matched to a gene: 4.

This chain joins TRBV4-1 and TRBJ1-1, with D tentatively TRBD1 (6 bases). The CDR3 covers 15 residues. Germline V gene sequence: CDR1 MGHRA, CDR2 YSYEKL. V lost 4 bases, J lost 3 bases, and 15 bases lay in between. CDR3 sequence reads: CASSPEYGQYTEAFF. DNA of the CDR3: TGCGCCAGCAGCCCCGAATATGGACAGTACACTGAAGCTTTCTTT.

The chain has TRBV4-2 and TRBJ1-5; a possible D gene is TRBD1 (6 bases). Trimming pared 0 bases from V and 6 bases from J, leaving 12 bases between. Germline CDR1 reads LGHNA; CDR2 reads YNFKEQ. This CDR3 has 15 residues. CDR3 protein: CASSQDLTGSQPQHF. The CDR3, as DNA: TGTGCCAGCAGCCAAGATCTAACAGGGAGTCAGCCCCAGCATTTT.

The rearrangement links TRBV6-5 to TRBJ2-5, with no clear D. This CDR3 has 15 residues. The ends were cut back, 4 bases at V and 2 bases at J, with 14 bases in the middle. Germline V lookup: CDR1 MNHEY, CDR2 SVGAGI. The CDR3 nucleotides read TGTGCCAGCAGTTCGACTCCGGGTAAACAAGAGACCCAGTACTTC. The encoded protein is CASSSTPGKQETQYF.

CDR3 bases: TGTGCCAGTAGTCCAGCAGGGGCGACGGGGACCCAGTACTTC. It codes for CASSPAGATGTQYF. The chain is built from TRBV19 and TRBJ2-5, with a tentative D call TRBD1 (6 bases). V lost 5 bases and J 7 bases, leaving 17 bases between the germline ends. The CDR3 is made up of 14 amino acids. The germline V gene encodes CDR1 LNHDA and CDR2 SQIVND (reference sequence).

By its share, this clone is medium-sized (0.01 to 0.1%). The rearrangement links TRBV7-2 to TRBJ2-7; D gene unclear. Trimming pared 1 base from V and 3 bases from J, leaving 10 bases between. CDR3 length: 14 residues. The germline V gene has CDR1 SGHTA and CDR2 FQGNSA. The CDR3 sequence is CASSLGEAVYEQYF. The CDR3 bases are TGTGCCAGCAGCTTAGGTGAGGCGGTCTACGAGCAGTACTTC.

This clone was counted ten times or more. V is TRBV29-1 and J is TRBJ1-1; TRBD1 matches 9 bases. Trimming at V came to 6 bases and at J to 4 bases, leaving 6 bases not matched to a gene. The CDR3 spans 13 residues. In germline, CDR1 is SQVTM, CDR2 ANQGSEA. This CDR3 reads CSVGQGSSTEAFF. DNA for the CDR3: TGCAGCGTCGGACAGGGGTCGAGCACTGAAGCTTTCTTT.